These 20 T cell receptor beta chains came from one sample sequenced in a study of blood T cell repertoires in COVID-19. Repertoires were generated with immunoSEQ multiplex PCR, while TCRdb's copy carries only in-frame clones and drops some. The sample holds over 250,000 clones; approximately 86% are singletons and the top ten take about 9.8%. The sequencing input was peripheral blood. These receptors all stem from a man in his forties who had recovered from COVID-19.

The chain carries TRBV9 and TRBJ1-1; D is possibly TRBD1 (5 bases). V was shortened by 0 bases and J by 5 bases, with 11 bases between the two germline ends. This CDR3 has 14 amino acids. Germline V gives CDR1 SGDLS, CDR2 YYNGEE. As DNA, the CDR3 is TGTGCCAGCAGCGTAGAAGGGGATCGGACTGAAGCTTTCTTT. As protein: CASSVEGDRTEAFF.

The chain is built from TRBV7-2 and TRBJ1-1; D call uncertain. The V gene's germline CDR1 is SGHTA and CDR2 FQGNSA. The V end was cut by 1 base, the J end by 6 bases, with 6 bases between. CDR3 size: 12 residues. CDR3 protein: CASSLGSAEAFF. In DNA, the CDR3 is TGTGCCAGCAGCTTAGGGTCGGCTGAAGCTTTCTTT.

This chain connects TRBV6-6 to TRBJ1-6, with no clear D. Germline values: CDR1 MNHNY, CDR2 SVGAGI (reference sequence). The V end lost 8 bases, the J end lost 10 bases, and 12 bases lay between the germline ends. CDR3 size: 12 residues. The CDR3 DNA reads TGTGCCAGCGCGGGGTTAGGGTCACCCCTCCACTTT. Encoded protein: CASAGLGSPLHF.

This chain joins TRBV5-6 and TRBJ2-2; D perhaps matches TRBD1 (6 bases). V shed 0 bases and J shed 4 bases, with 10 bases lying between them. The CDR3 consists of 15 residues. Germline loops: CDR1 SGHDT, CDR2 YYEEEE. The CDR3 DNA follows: TGTGCCAGCAGCTTGGTACAGGGTCCCACCGGGGAGCTGTTTTTT. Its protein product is CASSLVQGPTGELFF.

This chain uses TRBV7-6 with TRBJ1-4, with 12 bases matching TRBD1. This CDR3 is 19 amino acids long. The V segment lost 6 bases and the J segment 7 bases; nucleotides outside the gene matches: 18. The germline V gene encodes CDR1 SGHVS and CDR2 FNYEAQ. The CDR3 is CASRRNLGTGGLEGEKLFF. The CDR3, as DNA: TGTGCCAGCAGGAGGAACCTCGGGACAGGGGGCTTAGAGGGTGAAAAACTGTTTTTT.

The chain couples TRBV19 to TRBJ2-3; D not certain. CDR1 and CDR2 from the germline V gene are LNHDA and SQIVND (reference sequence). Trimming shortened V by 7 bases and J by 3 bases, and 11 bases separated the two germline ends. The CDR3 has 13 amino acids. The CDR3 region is CASKAPGTDTQYF. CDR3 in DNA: TGTGCCAGTAAGGCCCCAGGAACAGATACGCAGTATTTT.

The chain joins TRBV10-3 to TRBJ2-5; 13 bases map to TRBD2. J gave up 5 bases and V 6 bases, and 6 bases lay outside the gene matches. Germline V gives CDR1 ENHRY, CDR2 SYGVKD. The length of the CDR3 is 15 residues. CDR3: CAIRPGTSGTETQYF. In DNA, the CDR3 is TGTGCCATCAGGCCCGGGACTAGCGGGACCGAGACCCAGTACTTC.

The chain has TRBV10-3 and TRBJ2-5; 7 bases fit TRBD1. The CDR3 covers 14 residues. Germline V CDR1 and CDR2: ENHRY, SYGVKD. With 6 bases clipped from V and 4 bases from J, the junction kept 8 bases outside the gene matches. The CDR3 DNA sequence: TGTGCCATCAGCCGAACAGGGGTTGGAGAGACCCAGTACTTC. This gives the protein CAISRTGVGETQYF.

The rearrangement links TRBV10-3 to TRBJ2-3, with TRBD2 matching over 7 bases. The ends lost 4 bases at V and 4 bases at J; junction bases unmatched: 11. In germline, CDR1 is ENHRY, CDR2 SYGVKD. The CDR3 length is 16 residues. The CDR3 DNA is TGTGCCATCAGTGGGACCGGGAGGAGCGACCCAGATACGCAGTATTTT. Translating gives CAISGTGRSDPDTQYF.

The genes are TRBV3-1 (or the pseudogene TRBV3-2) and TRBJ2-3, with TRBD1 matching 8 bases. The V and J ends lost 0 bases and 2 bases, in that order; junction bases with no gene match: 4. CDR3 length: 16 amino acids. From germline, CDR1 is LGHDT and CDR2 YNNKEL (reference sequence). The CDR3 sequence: CASSQDRGRVTDTQYF. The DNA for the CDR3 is TGTGCCAGCAGCCAAGACAGGGGGCGCGTCACAGATACGCAGTATTTT.

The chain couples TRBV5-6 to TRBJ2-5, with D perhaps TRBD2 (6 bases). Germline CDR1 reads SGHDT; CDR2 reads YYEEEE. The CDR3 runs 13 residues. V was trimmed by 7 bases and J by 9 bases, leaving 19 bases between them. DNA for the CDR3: TGTGCCAGCGAATCGGGACTCTGGGCGGCCCAGTACTTC. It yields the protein CASESGLWAAQYF.

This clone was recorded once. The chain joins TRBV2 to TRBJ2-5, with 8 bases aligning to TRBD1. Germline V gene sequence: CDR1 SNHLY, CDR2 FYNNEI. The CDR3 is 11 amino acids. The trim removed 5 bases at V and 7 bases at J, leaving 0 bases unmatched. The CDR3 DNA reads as TGTGCCAGCAGTACAGGGGGGACCCAGTACTTC. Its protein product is CASSTGGTQYF.

CDR3 coding DNA: TGTGCCAGCAGTTACATGGAGGACTACACCTTC. It yields the protein CASSYMEDYTF. This sequence joins TRBV6-6 and TRBJ1-2; D remains ambiguous. Trimming took 2 bases from V and 10 from J, leaving 8 bases between them. The CDR3 spans 11 residues. Germline V gene data show CDR1 as MNHNY and CDR2 as SVGAGI (reference sequence).

The DNA of the CDR3 is TGTGCCAGCAGTTACGGGGGGGGGCTTGGCGAAAAACTGTTTTTT. As protein: CASSYGGGLGEKLFF. The chain couples TRBV6-2 or TRBV6-3 to TRBJ1-4; D may be TRBD1 (6 bases). Germline CDR1 and CDR2: MNHEY and SVGEGT. V shed 2 bases and J shed 8 bases, with 15 bases lying between them. CDR3 length equals 15 residues.

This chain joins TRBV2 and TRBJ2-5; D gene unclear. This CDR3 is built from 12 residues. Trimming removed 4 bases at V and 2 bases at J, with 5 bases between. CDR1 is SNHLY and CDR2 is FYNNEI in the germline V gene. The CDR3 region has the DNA TGTGCCAGCAGTGGGCTGCAAGAGACCCAGTACTTC. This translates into CASSGLQETQYF.

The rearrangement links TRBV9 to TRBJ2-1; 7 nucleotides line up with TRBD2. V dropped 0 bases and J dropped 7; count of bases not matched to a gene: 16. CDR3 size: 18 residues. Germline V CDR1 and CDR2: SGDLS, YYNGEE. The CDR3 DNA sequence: TGTGCCAGCAGCGTAGGGGTCGTAGGCAGCGGGGCGGGGAATGAGCAGTTCTTC. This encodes CASSVGVVGSGAGNEQFF.

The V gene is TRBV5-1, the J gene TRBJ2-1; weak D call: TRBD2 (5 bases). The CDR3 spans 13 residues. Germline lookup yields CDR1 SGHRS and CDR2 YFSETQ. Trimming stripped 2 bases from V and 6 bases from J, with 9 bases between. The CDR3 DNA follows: TGCGCCAGCAGCTTTCTCGCGGGCAATGAGCAGTTCTTC. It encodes CASSFLAGNEQFF.

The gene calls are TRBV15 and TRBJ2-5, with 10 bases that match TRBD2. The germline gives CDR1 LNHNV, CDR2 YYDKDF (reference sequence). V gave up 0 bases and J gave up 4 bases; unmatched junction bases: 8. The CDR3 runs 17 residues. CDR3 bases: TGTGCCACCAGCAGAGATCGGCTAGCGGGAGTTGGAGAGACCCAGTACTTC. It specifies CATSRDRLAGVGETQYF.

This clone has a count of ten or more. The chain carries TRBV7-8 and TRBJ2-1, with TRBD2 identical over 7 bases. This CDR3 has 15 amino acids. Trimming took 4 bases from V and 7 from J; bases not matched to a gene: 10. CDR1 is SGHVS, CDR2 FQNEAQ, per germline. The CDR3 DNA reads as TGTGCCAGCAGCTCTACGGGGGGTCTCGGGAATGAGCAGTTCTTC. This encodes CASSSTGGLGNEQFF.

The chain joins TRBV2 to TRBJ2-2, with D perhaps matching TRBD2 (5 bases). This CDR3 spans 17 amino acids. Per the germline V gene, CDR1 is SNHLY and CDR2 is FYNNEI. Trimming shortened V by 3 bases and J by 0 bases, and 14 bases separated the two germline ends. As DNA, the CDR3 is TGTGCCAGCAGTGAGGGCGGGTCGACACCGAACACCGGGGAGCTGTTTTTT. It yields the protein CASSEGGSTPNTGELFF.